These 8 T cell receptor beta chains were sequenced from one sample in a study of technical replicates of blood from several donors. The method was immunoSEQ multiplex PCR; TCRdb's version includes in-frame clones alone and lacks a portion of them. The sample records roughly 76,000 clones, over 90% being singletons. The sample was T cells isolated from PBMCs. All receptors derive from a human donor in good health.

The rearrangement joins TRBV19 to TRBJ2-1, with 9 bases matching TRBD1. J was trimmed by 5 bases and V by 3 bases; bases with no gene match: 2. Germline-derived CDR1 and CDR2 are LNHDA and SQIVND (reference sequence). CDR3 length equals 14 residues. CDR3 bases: TGTGCCAGTAGTATCGACAGGGGGAACAATGAGCAGTTCTTC. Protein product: CASSIDRGNNEQFF.

In DNA, the CDR3 is TGTGCCAGCAGCCTCCGGGACAGGGAAATCAAGGGCTACACCTTC. It encodes CASSLRDREIKGYTF. This chain connects TRBV7-2 to TRBJ1-2, with TRBD1 matching 9 bases. The V gene's germline CDR1 is SGHTA and CDR2 FQGNSA. Trimming at V came to 5 bases and at J to 8 bases, leaving 12 bases not matched to a gene. The CDR3 sequence is 15 residues long.

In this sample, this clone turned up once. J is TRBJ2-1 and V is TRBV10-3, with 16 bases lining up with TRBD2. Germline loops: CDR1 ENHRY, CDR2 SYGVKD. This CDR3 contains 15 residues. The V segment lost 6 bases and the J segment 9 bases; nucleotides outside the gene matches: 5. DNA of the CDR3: TGTGCCATCAGGACGGGACTAGCGGGAGGGGGTGAGCAGTTCTTC. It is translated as CAIRTGLAGGGEQFF.

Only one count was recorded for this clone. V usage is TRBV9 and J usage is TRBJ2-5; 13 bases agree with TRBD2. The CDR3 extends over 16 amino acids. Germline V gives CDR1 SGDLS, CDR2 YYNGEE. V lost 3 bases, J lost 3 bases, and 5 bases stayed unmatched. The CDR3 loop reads CASSEGLAGIKETQYF. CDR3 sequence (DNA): TGTGCCAGCAGCGAGGGACTAGCGGGAATAAAAGAGACCCAGTACTTC. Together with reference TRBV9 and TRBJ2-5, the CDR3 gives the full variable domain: DSGVTQTPKHLITATGQRVTLRCSPRSGDLSVYWYQQSLDQGLQFLIQYYNGEERAKGNILERFSAQQFPDLHSELNLSSLELGDSALYFCASSEGLAGIKETQYFGPGTRLLVL.

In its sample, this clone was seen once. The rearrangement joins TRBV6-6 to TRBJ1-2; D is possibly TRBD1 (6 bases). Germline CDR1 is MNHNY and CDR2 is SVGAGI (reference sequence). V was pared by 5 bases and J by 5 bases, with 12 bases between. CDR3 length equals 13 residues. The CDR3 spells CASSQGIRYGYTF. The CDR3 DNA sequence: TGTGCCAGCAGTCAGGGGATACGGTATGGCTACACCTTC.

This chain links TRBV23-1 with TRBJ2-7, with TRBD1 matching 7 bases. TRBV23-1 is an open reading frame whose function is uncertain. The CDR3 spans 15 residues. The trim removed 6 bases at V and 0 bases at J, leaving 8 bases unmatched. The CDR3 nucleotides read TGCGCCAGCAGCCCGGGACAGCAACTCTCCTACGAGCAGTACTTC. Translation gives CASSPGQQLSYEQYF.

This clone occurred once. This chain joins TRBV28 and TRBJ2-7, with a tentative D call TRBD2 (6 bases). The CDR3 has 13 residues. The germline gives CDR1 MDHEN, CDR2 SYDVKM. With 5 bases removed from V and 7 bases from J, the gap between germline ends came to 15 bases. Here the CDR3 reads CASSPSLASEQYF. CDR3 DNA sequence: TGTGCCAGCAGTCCCAGCCTAGCGAGTGAGCAGTACTTC.

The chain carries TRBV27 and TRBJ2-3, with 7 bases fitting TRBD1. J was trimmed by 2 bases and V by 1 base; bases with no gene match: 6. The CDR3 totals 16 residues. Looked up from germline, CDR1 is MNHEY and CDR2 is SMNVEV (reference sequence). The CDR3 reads CASSLLLTGYTDTQYF. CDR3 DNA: TGTGCCAGCAGTTTATTACTGACAGGGTACACAGATACGCAGTATTTT.